This passage covers 32 T cell receptor beta chains from one sample sequenced in a study of blood T cell repertoires in COVID-19. Sequencing was performed with immunoSEQ multiplex PCR; in TCRdb, only in-frame clones are kept and a portion is missing. Among about 130,000 clones listed, approximately 81% were seen once. Input material: peripheral blood. The receptors shown here come from a woman aged 25 to 45 who had recovered from COVID-19.

This clone was found once. The chain has TRBV5-5 and TRBJ2-5; 7 bases match TRBD2. The V gene end was trimmed by 3 bases and the J gene end by 5 bases; junction bases not matched to a gene: 16. CDR1 and CDR2 from the germline V gene are SGHKS and YYEKEE (reference sequence). There are 17 residues in the CDR3. CDR3 bases: TGTGCCAGCAGCTCCCGCGGTGGGCGGGGGAGTTATGAGACCCAGTACTTC. The encoded protein is CASSSRGGRGSYETQYF. The variable domain in full, completed from reference TRBV5-5 and TRBJ2-5, reads DAGVTQSPTHLIKTRGQQVTLRCSPISGHKSVSWYQQVLGQGPQFIFQYYEKEERGRGNFPDRFSARQFPNYSSELNVNALLLGDSALYLCASSSRGGRGSYETQYFGPGTRLLVL.

The table lists this clone with a count of one. The chain joins TRBV24-1 to TRBJ1-2, with 9 bases aligning to TRBD1. Germline V gene data show CDR1 as KGHDR and CDR2 as SFDVKD. Losses at the gene ends were 3 bases for V and 5 bases for J; bases not matched to a gene: 6. The CDR3 runs 15 residues. CDR3 nucleotide sequence: TGTGCCACCAGTGATCCAACAGGGGGCTGGTATGGCTACACCTTC. This sequence encodes CATSDPTGGWYGYTF.

The chain combines TRBV10-1 with TRBJ2-3; 8 positions agree with TRBD2. Germline V lookup: CDR1 WNHNN, CDR2 SYGVQD (reference sequence). Losses at the gene ends were 3 bases for V and 0 bases for J; bases not matched to a gene: 2. The CDR3 sequence is 15 residues long. The CDR3 nucleotides are TGCGCCAGCAGTGACCCTAGCGGGAGCACAGATACGCAGTATTTT. Protein: CASSDPSGSTDTQYF.

The rearrangement links TRBV2 to TRBJ1-5, with a weak D call TRBD1 (6 bases). The V and J ends lost 6 bases and 4 bases respectively, with 13 bases between them. The CDR3 spans 14 residues. Germline V gene lookup returns CDR1 SNHLY and CDR2 FYNNEI. DNA for the CDR3: TGTGCCAGCAGCGGGGGGGCGGGGAATCAGCCCCAGCATTTT. As protein: CASSGGAGNQPQHF.

The chain combines TRBV3-1 (or the pseudogene TRBV3-2) with TRBJ2-5; D is unresolved. The CDR3 consists of 14 residues. Germline V gene data show CDR1 as LGHDT and CDR2 as YNNKEL (reference sequence). Trimming shortened V by 5 bases and J by 0 bases, and 10 bases separated the two germline ends. This CDR3 reads CASSTIPYQETQYF. Written as DNA, the CDR3 is TGTGCCAGCAGCACTATTCCGTACCAAGAGACCCAGTACTTC.

The sample holds many counts of this clone. The V gene is TRBV7-3, the J gene TRBJ2-3, with D tentatively TRBD2 (5 bases). Trimming shortened V by 0 bases and J by 5 bases, and 9 bases separated the two germline ends. The CDR3 runs to 14 residues. Germline V gene sequence: CDR1 SGHTA, CDR2 FQGTGA. CDR3 bases: TGTGCCAGCAGCTTAACGGGTGGAGGAGATACGCAGTATTTT. It yields the protein CASSLTGGGDTQYF. The complete variable domain, with remaining parts taken from reference TRBV7-3 and TRBJ2-3, reads GAGVSQTPSNKVTEKGKYVELRCDPISGHTALYWYRQSLGQGPEFLIYFQGTGAADDSGLPNDRFFAVRPEGSVSTLKIQRTERGDSAVYLCASSLTGGGDTQYFGPGTRLTVL.

This chain connects TRBV27 to TRBJ2-5; TRBD2 matches at 11 bases. Trimming took 0 bases from V and 8 from J; bases not matched to a gene: 11. Germline values: CDR1 MNHEY, CDR2 SMNVEV (reference sequence). This CDR3 comprises 17 residues. In DNA, the CDR3 is TGTGCCAGCAGTTTATCGCCAGCTAGCGGGAGGCCCGATACCCAGTACTTC. Its translation is CASSLSPASGRPDTQYF.

The chain links TRBV4-1 to TRBJ2-1; TRBD2 aligns across 9 bases. Germline V gene data show CDR1 as MGHRA and CDR2 as YSYEKL. V was pared by 2 bases and J by 7 bases, with 12 bases of the junction left unmatched. The CDR3 covers 17 residues. CDR3 sequence reads: CASSQPKKRTSENEQFF. The CDR3 bases are TGCGCCAGCAGCCAACCGAAGAAACGGACTAGCGAGAATGAGCAGTTCTTC.

Written as DNA, the CDR3 is TGTGCCACCAGGACAGGGACCACCGATAATTCACCCCTCCACTTT. Translating it yields CATRTGTTDNSPLHF. J is TRBJ1-6 and V is TRBV25-1, with TRBD1 matching 8 bases. J was trimmed by 5 bases and V by 10 bases; bases with no gene match: 10. Germline V gene lookup returns CDR1 MGHDK and CDR2 SYGVNS. The CDR3 loop spans 15 amino acids.

This sequence joins TRBV11-2 and TRBJ1-4; no reliable D call. Trimming took off 5 bases at V and 7 bases at J, with 14 bases between the two ends. Germline loops: CDR1 SGHAT, CDR2 FQNNGV. This CDR3 has 14 residues. The CDR3 is CASSDKRGGEKLFF. The DNA for the CDR3 is TGTGCCAGCAGCGACAAACGCGGAGGTGAAAAACTGTTTTTT.

The chain carries TRBV19 and TRBJ2-6; TRBD2 agrees at 8 bases. V lost 8 bases, J lost 0 bases, and 9 bases stayed unmatched. Germline V gene lookup returns CDR1 LNHDA and CDR2 SQIVND (reference sequence). The CDR3 has 17 residues. The CDR3 spells CASRTPGGGSGANVLTF. CDR3 bases: TGTGCCAGTCGTACCCCGGGGGGGGGCTCTGGGGCCAACGTCCTGACTTTC.

This clone came up a few times. The genes are TRBV19 and TRBJ2-5; maybe TRBD2 (5 bases). The CDR3 runs 15 residues. V dropped 4 bases and J dropped 0 bases, with 12 bases sitting between them. In germline, CDR1 is LNHDA, CDR2 SQIVND (reference sequence). The CDR3 loop reads CASSTSTGNQETQYF. Here the CDR3 DNA reads TGTGCCAGTAGTACCTCCACCGGGAACCAAGAGACCCAGTACTTC.

The chain links TRBV3-1 (or the pseudogene TRBV3-2) to TRBJ2-5; TRBD2 matches 9 bases. The CDR3 contains 19 residues. Germline loops: CDR1 LGHDT, CDR2 YNNKEL (reference sequence). With 0 bases clipped from V and 1 base from J, the junction kept 12 bases outside the gene matches. CDR3 region: CASSQERSSGIPFQETQYF. In nucleotides, the CDR3 is TGTGCCAGCAGCCAAGAAAGGTCTAGCGGGATCCCTTTCCAAGAGACCCAGTACTTC.

The CDR3 sequence is CSASTLGLAYTDTQYF. The CDR3 DNA is TGCAGTGCTAGTACTTTGGGACTAGCATACACAGATACGCAGTATTTT. This chain uses TRBV20-1 with TRBJ2-3, with 9 bases aligning to TRBD2. V lost 3 bases to trimming and J lost 2 bases; unmatched junction nucleotides: 9. Germline V CDR1 and CDR2: DFQATT, SNEGSKA (reference sequence). The CDR3 consists of 16 residues.

The J gene is TRBJ2-1, the V gene TRBV6-1; D may be TRBD2 (7 bases). CDR3 length equals 15 residues. Trimming cost V 3 bases and J 4 bases, with 13 bases left between them. Germline V lookup: CDR1 MNHNS, CDR2 SASEGT. CDR3 DNA: TGTGCCAGCAGTGAGGGGGGCGGGAGATACAATGAGCAGTTCTTC. This sequence encodes CASSEGGGRYNEQFF.

This clone was seen once. The V and J genes are TRBV19 and TRBJ2-3, with TRBD2 matching over 9 bases. CDR1 is LNHDA, CDR2 SQIVND, per germline (reference sequence). J gave up 6 bases and V 10 bases, and 14 bases lay outside the gene matches. This CDR3 spans 15 amino acids. The CDR3 protein is CATSGETSGSDTQYF. CDR3 nucleotides: TGTGCCACCTCAGGGGAGACTAGCGGCTCGGATACGCAGTATTTT.

The gene calls are TRBV19 and TRBJ2-5, with a weak D call TRBD2 (6 bases). The CDR3 consists of 16 residues. Germline V gene lookup returns CDR1 LNHDA and CDR2 SQIVND (reference sequence). The V end was cut by 3 bases, the J end by 1 base, with 15 bases between. CDR3 DNA: TGTGCCAGTAGTATGACCCACGCGGGATTCCAAGAGACCCAGTACTTC. It encodes CASSMTHAGFQETQYF.

The V call is TRBV12-5, the J call TRBJ1-3; D is ambiguous. The V end was cut by 2 bases, the J end by 4 bases, with 21 bases between. Germline-derived CDR1 and CDR2 are LGHNT and FRNRAP. CDR3 length equals 18 residues. CDR3 loop: CASGLFRKERSEGNTIYF. As DNA, the CDR3 is TGTGCTAGTGGTTTGTTCCGCAAGGAGCGCTCAGAAGGAAACACCATATATTTT.

The chain combines TRBV6-5 with TRBJ1-5, with 7 bases lining up with TRBD1. There are 14 residues in the CDR3. J gave up 0 bases and V 5 bases, and 1 base lay outside the gene matches. Germline V gene data show CDR1 as MNHEY and CDR2 as SVGAGI. This CDR3 reads CASSRTGSNQPQHF. DNA for the CDR3: TGTGCCAGCAGTCGGACAGGTAGCAATCAGCCCCAGCATTTT.

The V call is TRBV15, the J call TRBJ2-3; 7 bases fit TRBD2. The CDR3 is made up of 16 amino acids. Germline V CDR1 and CDR2: LNHNV, YYDKDF (reference sequence). V gave up 0 bases and J gave up 5 bases; unmatched junction bases: 8. The CDR3 DNA reads TGTGCCACCAGCAGAGAACGCGGGAGAGGAATAGATACGCAGTATTTT. Translating it yields CATSRERGRGIDTQYF.

The chain uses TRBV19 and TRBJ1-4; the match to TRBD1 covers 7 bases. Germline assignment: CDR1 LNHDA and CDR2 SQIVND (reference sequence). CDR3 length: 16 amino acids. J was trimmed by 6 bases and V by 5 bases; bases with no gene match: 12. As DNA, the CDR3 is TGTGCCAGTAGTCGCCTCGACAGGGAGAGCGATGAAAAACTGTTTTTT. It encodes CASSRLDRESDEKLFF.

This chain uses TRBV10-2 with TRBJ2-1; the match to TRBD2 covers 11 bases. V dropped 5 bases and J dropped 3; count of bases not matched to a gene: 3. The CDR3 has 15 residues. CDR1 and CDR2 from the germline V gene are WSHSY and SAAADI. For the CDR3, the DNA is TGCGCCAGCAGTTCCGGGACTAGCGGCTACAATGAGCAGTTCTTC. It specifies CASSSGTSGYNEQFF.

The rearrangement links TRBV5-6 to TRBJ1-2; 8 bases match TRBD1. The CDR3 has 14 residues. J was trimmed by 3 bases and V by 4 bases; bases with no gene match: 5. Germline V gene sequence: CDR1 SGHDT, CDR2 YYEEEE. The CDR3: CASSTGGYDYGYTF. CDR3 in DNA: TGTGCCAGCAGCACAGGGGGTTACGACTATGGCTACACCTTC.

The V and J genes are TRBV2 and TRBJ1-5; D remains unclear. The V end was cut by 2 bases, the J end by 2 bases, with 7 bases between. The length of the CDR3 is 14 residues. Per the germline V gene, CDR1 is SNHLY and CDR2 is FYNNEI. CDR3 protein: CASSERYGNQPQHF. CDR3 in DNA: TGTGCCAGCAGTGAACGCTACGGCAATCAGCCCCAGCATTTT.

With respect to this clone: This sample also contains other DNA sequences that code for the same CDR3. The chain links TRBV25-1 to TRBJ1-1; D is uncertain. The CDR3 contains 12 residues. Germline V gene sequence: CDR1 MGHDK, CDR2 SYGVNS. V was trimmed by 5 bases and J by 2 bases, leaving 6 bases between them. CDR3 sequence: CASSRGNTEAFF. The CDR3 nucleotides are TGTGCCAGCAGTCGGGGAAACACTGAAGCTTTCTTT.

This clone was seen only once. The chain carries TRBV5-1 and TRBJ2-7; 10 nucleotides line up with TRBD2. The V and J ends lost 0 bases and 2 bases, in that order; junction bases with no gene match: 5. The CDR3 covers 16 residues. The germline V gene encodes CDR1 SGHRS and CDR2 YFSETQ. CDR3 DNA sequence: TGCGCCAGCAGCTTGGTAGCGGGAGGTATACCCTACGAGCAGTACTTC. Protein sequence: CASSLVAGGIPYEQYF.

This rearrangement joins TRBV24-1 to TRBJ2-1, with 7 bases lining up with TRBD1. Germline V gene sequence: CDR1 KGHDR, CDR2 SFDVKD. V trimming: 5 bases; J trimming: 7 bases; junction bases outside the gene matches: 7. The CDR3 extends over 14 amino acids. The CDR3 coding sequence is TGTGCCACCAGTGCTACGACAGGGAGAAATGAGCAGTTCTTC. It encodes CATSATTGRNEQFF.

J is TRBJ2-1 and V is TRBV5-1, with D possibly being TRBD1 (6 bases). Germline V gives CDR1 SGHRS, CDR2 YFSETQ. Trimming stripped 6 bases from V and 3 bases from J, with 16 bases between. This CDR3 has 15 residues. The CDR3 loop is CASTWEGGSYNEQFF. The CDR3 DNA reads as TGCGCCAGCACCTGGGAAGGGGGTAGCTACAATGAGCAGTTCTTC.

The chain couples TRBV27 to TRBJ1-5; D perhaps matches TRBD1 (6 bases). CDR1 and CDR2 (germline): MNHEY, SMNVEV (reference sequence). The CDR3 is 15 amino acids. V gave up 6 bases and J gave up 4 bases, with 16 bases separating them. CDR3 protein: CASRPYRDGNQPQHF. In nucleotides, the CDR3 is TGTGCCAGCAGGCCCTACAGGGATGGTAATCAGCCCCAGCATTTT.

The chain employs TRBV11-3 and TRBJ2-5; tentative D call: TRBD2 (6 bases). Germline V gives CDR1 SGHNT, CDR2 YENEEA. The CDR3 has 14 residues. V was trimmed by 4 bases and J by 5 bases, leaving 14 bases between them. CDR3 sequence reads: CASSSGTPGETQYF. CDR3 nucleotide sequence: TGTGCCAGCAGCTCCGGGACTCCGGGGGAGACCCAGTACTTC. Variable domain in full (rest from reference TRBV11-3 and TRBJ2-5): EAGVVQSPRYKIIEKKQPVAFWCNPISGHNTLYWYLQNLGQGPELLIRYENEEAVDDSQLPKDRFSAERLKGVDSTLKIQPAELGDSAVYLCASSSGTPGETQYFGPGTRLLVL.

J is TRBJ1-3 and V is TRBV15; 7 nucleotides line up with TRBD1. The V gene end was trimmed by 0 bases and the J gene end by 0 bases; junction bases not matched to a gene: 8. The CDR3 has 18 amino acids. Germline V gene sequence: CDR1 LNHNV, CDR2 YYDKDF (reference sequence). The CDR3 region is CATSRDQQTGSSGNTIYF. CDR3 bases: TGTGCCACCAGCAGAGATCAGCAGACAGGGAGCTCTGGAAACACCATATATTTT.

The chain has TRBV11-2 and TRBJ1-2; D is unresolved. The CDR3 is 14 residues long. The germline V and J ends were trimmed by 6 bases and 3 bases, with 14 bases remaining between them. Germline V gives CDR1 SGHAT, CDR2 FQNNGV. The chain's CDR3 is CASRRPGLDYGYTF. The DNA of the CDR3 is TGTGCCAGCAGGAGACCGGGGTTGGACTATGGCTACACCTTC. The whole variable domain, filled in from reference TRBV11-2 and TRBJ1-2, reads EAGVAQSPRYKIIEKRQSVAFWCNPISGHATLYWYQQILGQGPKLLIQFQNNGVVDDSQLPKDRFSAERLKGVDSTLKIQPAKLEDSAVYLCASRRPGLDYGYTFGSGTRLTVV.